The rows below give T cell receptor beta chains drawn from one sample of a study of blood T cell repertoires in COVID-19. Only in-frame clones appear in the TCRdb table, and some are missing; sequencing was by immunoSEQ multiplex PCR. The sample has about 310,000 clones; around 90% are singletons. Material for sequencing was peripheral blood. The receptors originated from a man aged 70-80 years with acute or convalescent COVID-19. Both conserved end residues are part of each CDR3. The D gene is left open where the match is weak. Only some rows state a clone size, as once, few, many or a class for expanded clones.

D	size	J	V	DNA	CDR3
TRBD1	-	TRBJ2-7	TRBV9	TGTGCCAGCAGCCCACCGGGACAGGTTTTCGACGAGCAGTACTTC	CASSPPGQVFDEQYF
TRBD1	-	TRBJ1-1	TRBV4-1	TGCGCCAGCAGACTGGGACAGGCGAACACTGAAGCTTTCTTT	CASRLGQANTEAFF
-	-	TRBJ2-7	TRBV6-2/TRBV6-3	TGTGCCAGCAGTTATACTCTTACTAGCCCCTACGAGCAGTACTTC	CASSYTLTSPYEQYF
-	-	TRBJ1-3	TRBV6-6	TGTGCCAGCAGTTTCACACAGGGTAGTGGAAACACCATATATTTT	CASSFTQGSGNTIYF
-	-	TRBJ2-1	TRBV11-2	TGTGCCAGCAGCCCTAGCTTTCAGCAGTTCTTC	CASSPSFQQFF
-	-	TRBJ2-1	TRBV30	TGTGCCTGGAGTTCACCGACTTCCTGGGACTTTAATGCTTACAATGAGCAGTTCTTC	CAWSSPTSWDFNAYNEQFF
TRBD1	-	TRBJ1-4	TRBV7-7	TGTGCCAGCAACCGCGACAGGGGGCGCGTTGAAAAACTGTTTTTT	CASNRDRGRVEKLFF
TRBD2	-	TRBJ2-3	TRBV2	TGTGCCAGCACTGGACGACTAGCGGGAGTACCCGATACGCAGTATTTT	CASTGRLAGVPDTQYF
TRBD1	-	TRBJ2-7	TRBV23-1	TGCGCCAGCAGTCAATCAGCGGGGACAGGGGGCAAGGGCTCGGGCTACGAGCAGTACTTC	CASSQSAGTGGKGSGYEQYF
-	-	TRBJ1-5	TRBV27	TGTGCCAGCAGTTTAAGTCGGGGGGCGAATCAGCCCCAGCATTTT	CASSLSRGANQPQHF
TRBD1	-	TRBJ1-1	TRBV27	TGTGCCAGCGGGGCGACAGGGTGGACTGAAGCTTTCTTT	CASGATGWTEAFF
TRBD1	-	TRBJ1-2	TRBV4-2	TGTGCCAGCAGCCAAGCAACAGGGGCATATGGCTACACCTTC	CASSQATGAYGYTF
TRBD1	-	TRBJ2-5	TRBV7-6	TGTGCCAGCAGAGTTGACAGGGTACAAGAGACCCAGTACTTC	CASRVDRVQETQYF
TRBD1	once	TRBJ2-7	TRBV5-1	TGCGCCAGCAGTCCTACAGGGGTGGCATACGAGCAGTACTTC	CASSPTGVAYEQYF
-	-	TRBJ2-3	TRBV14	TGTGCCAGCAGCCAAGACCCCGAGCAGGCAGATACGCAGTATTTT	CASSQDPEQADTQYF
-	-	TRBJ1-6	TRBV7-2	TGTGCCAGCAGCTTAACAGCCACGGGGGGCTATAATTCACCCCTCCACTTT	CASSLTATGGYNSPLHF
TRBD2	-	TRBJ2-1	TRBV9	TGTGCCAGCAGCGTAGCTACGTGGGCTAGCGGGGGGTATGAGCAGTTCTTC	CASSVATWASGGYEQFF
TRBD2	once	TRBJ2-1	TRBV4-2	TGTGCCAGCAGCCCCGGACTAGTCGACAATGAGCAGTTCTTC	CASSPGLVDNEQFF